This T cell receptor (beta chain) was sequenced during a study of molecular identifiers for immune sequencing clone quantification. Study-wide background: In the replicates, RNA derived from approximately 20,000 or 100,000 naive CD8 cells was divided into five parts, and four were sequenced.

TCRdb passed the PCR reads through MiXCR, listing each CDR3 protein once. Among approximately 550,000 distinct CDR3 sequences, over 20% were seen once, and the ten largest hold 0.7% to 1%. General study findings and limits: Jurkat TCR RNA spiked in from one cell reportedly remained identifiable amid 970,000 or so naive cells.

As for this clonotype: The antigen remains unidentified.

The CDR3 extends over 16 amino acids. V was cut by 3 bases and J by 2 bases, with 17 bases left in between. Germline values: CDR1 DFQATT, CDR2 SNEGSKA (reference sequence). The clonotype originates from a human donor in good health. Some libraries in this study had Jurkat cell RNA spiked in. Sequencing was carried out using naive CD8+ T cells from blood, with Jurkat cell RNA spiked in. Regarding subset: FACS-sorted CD8+CD4-CCR7+CD45RA+ naive T cells. V gene TRBV20-1 combines with J gene TRBJ2-1, with D unresolved. The CDR3 nucleotides read TGCAGTGCTAGCGTAACTGGCGGTGCGACCTACAATGAGCAGTTCTTC. Translated, it gives CSASVTGGATYNEQFF.